This TCR beta chain appears in the sequencing data of a study of identical twins. Overall study findings and caveats: Where beta out-of-frame sequences were concerned, excess twin sharing was weaker.

Germline V gives CDR1 DFQATT, CDR2 SNEGSKA (reference sequence). This CDR3 is 14 amino acids long. V shed 1 base, J shed 6 bases, and the junction held 5 bases outside the gene matches. MiXCR was run by TCRdb on the 5' RACE reads, yielding one entry per CDR3 protein. The sample has hundreds of thousands of distinct CDR3 sequences; about 24% are singletons. As concerns this clonotype: The antigen remains undetermined.

These data were also reused for a study on T cells expressing NK-cell markers.

This rearrangement joins TRBV20-1 to TRBJ2-3; 9 positions agree with TRBD2. The receptor comes from a woman aged 18-29 years in good health. Sequenced sample: CD4+ T cells sorted from blood. CDR3 nucleotide sequence: TGCAGTGCTAGAGGGAGCGGGAGGAAGGATACGCAGTATTTT. Its protein is CSARGSGRKDTQYF.